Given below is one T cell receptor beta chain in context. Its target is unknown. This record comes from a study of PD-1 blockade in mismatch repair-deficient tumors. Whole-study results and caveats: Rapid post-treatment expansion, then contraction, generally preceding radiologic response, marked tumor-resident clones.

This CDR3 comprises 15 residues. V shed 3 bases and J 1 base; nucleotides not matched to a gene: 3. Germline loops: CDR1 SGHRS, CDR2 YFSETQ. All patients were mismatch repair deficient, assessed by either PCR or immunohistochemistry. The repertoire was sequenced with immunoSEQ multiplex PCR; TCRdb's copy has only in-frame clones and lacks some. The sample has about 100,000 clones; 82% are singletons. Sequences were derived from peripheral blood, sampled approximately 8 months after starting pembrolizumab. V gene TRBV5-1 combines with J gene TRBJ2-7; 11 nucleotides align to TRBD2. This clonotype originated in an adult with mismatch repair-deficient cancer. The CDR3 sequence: CASSWTSGQSYEQYF. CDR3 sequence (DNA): TGCGCCAGCAGCTGGACTAGCGGGCAATCCTACGAGCAGTACTTC. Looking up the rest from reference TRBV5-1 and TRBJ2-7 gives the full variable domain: KAGVTQTPRYLIKTRGQQVTLSCSPISGHRSVSWYQQTPGQGLQFLFEYFSETQRNKGNFPGRFSGRQFSNSRSEMNVSTLELGDSALYLCASSWTSGQSYEQYFGPGTRLTVT.